This T cell receptor beta chain stems from a study of early T cells in non-severe SARS-CoV-2 infection. Study overall: Whole-blood bulk RNA, unsorted, was sequenced, and chains were unpaired. Study-level findings and limits: Anti-spike CD8 responses were favored by VDJdb matching, which missed private and CD4 specificities.

V was pared by 2 bases and J by 2 bases, with 3 bases of the junction left unmatched. CDR1 KGHSH and CDR2 LQKENI come from the germline V gene. CDR3 length: 14 residues. This clonotype has a handful of counts. Its antigen is as yet unknown. Unique molecular identifiers (one per individual cDNA molecule) were attached. One entry per CDR3 protein, called by TCRdb with MiXCR from the 5' RACE reads. The table shows approximately 50,000 distinct CDR3 sequences, with roughly 8% occurring only once. This chain connects TRBV18 to TRBJ2-7; TRBD1 matches at 7 bases. This clonotype originated in an adult who was a healthcare worker with PCR-confirmed SARS-CoV-2 infection or an uninfected control (not recorded which). Sequenced sample: whole blood. CDR3 sequence reads: CASSPSTGAYEQYF. For the CDR3, the DNA is TGTGCCAGCTCACCATCTACAGGGGCCTACGAGCAGTACTTC.